The 11 T cell receptor beta chains given below trace back to one sample, sequenced in a study of PD-1 blockade in classical Hodgkin lymphoma (dated by TCRdb to 2020 to 2022). What the time point label conveys for this sample: cycle 2 day 1 (C2D1) of nivolumab. Every trial patient had relapsed following autologous stem cell transplantation, and prior brentuximab vedotin exposure was what differed among cohorts A, B and C. The library came from the immunoSEQ multiplex PCR assay. TCRdb took this table from immuneACCESS and kept in-frame rearrangements with V and J called. Such tables lack part of the clones; where checked against another copy, unresolved V genes explain under half of the gap, and the rest is unexplained. A total of 90,000 to 100,000 clones appear in this sample, roughly 76% of them only once. The ten largest clones add up to around 15% of the sample. The source was peripheral blood mononuclear cells (PBMCs), collected before the second cycle of nivolumab. The receptors originated from a human donor with classical Hodgkin lymphoma.

V gene TRBV7-9 combines with J gene TRBJ2-1, with 10 bases that match TRBD2. The CDR3 is 18 amino acids. Germline-derived CDR1 and CDR2 are SEHNR and FQNEAQ (reference sequence). V trimming: 5 bases; J trimming: 10 bases; junction bases outside the gene matches: 20. The CDR3 DNA reads as TGTGCCAGCAGCCCAGTTGGTAGCAGGGATCGGACTAGCGGAGAGCAGTTCTTC. Translation gives CASSPVGSRDRTSGEQFF.

This clone was picked up a small number of times. A much larger clone is a single base away; this may be a read error. This rearrangement joins TRBV28 to TRBJ2-7, with TRBD1 identical over 7 bases. The CDR3 contains 14 residues. The J segment lost 2 bases and the V segment lost 3 bases, leaving 4 bases of the junction unmatched. Per the germline V gene, CDR1 is MDHEN and CDR2 is SYDVKM. The CDR3 DNA reads TGTGCCAGCAGTTTTCCCGGGACAGCCTACGAGCAGTACTTC. This gives the protein CASSFPGTAYEQYF.

The DNA for the CDR3 is TGTGCCAGCACAACGGGGACTAGCGGAGCCTACGAGCAGTACTTC. Its translation: CASTTGTSGAYEQYF. V usage is TRBV7-2 and J usage is TRBJ2-7; 11 positions agree with TRBD2. Germline values: CDR1 SGHTA, CDR2 FQGNSA. This CDR3 spans 15 amino acids. The junction had 7 bases not matched to a gene; V was cut back by 7 bases and J by 2 bases.

The chain has TRBV10-3 and TRBJ2-2; TRBD1 or TRBD2 may be the D gene (5 bases each). The V end was cut by 2 bases, the J end by 6 bases, with 13 bases between. The germline CDR1 and CDR2 sequences are ENHRY and SYGVKD. This CDR3 has 15 amino acids. CDR3 bases: TGTGCCATCAGTGAGACCGGGACGCCCGCCGGGGAGCTGTTTTTT. Translated: CAISETGTPAGELFF.

V is TRBV4-3 and J is TRBJ2-1, with 7 nucleotides matching TRBD2. The junction had 4 bases not matched to a gene; V was cut back by 1 base and J by 1 base. CDR1 is LGHNA and CDR2 is YSLEER in the germline V gene. This CDR3 comprises 16 residues. The CDR3 DNA is TGCGCCAGCAGCCAAGCGGCGGGAGCGTCCTACAATGAGCAGTTCTTC. Encoded protein: CASSQAAGASYNEQFF.

This chain uses TRBV9 with TRBJ1-6; 7 nucleotides align to TRBD1. The CDR3 spans 16 residues. CDR1 is SGDLS, CDR2 YYNGEE, per germline. The junction had 11 bases not matched to a gene; V was cut back by 4 bases and J by 7 bases. CDR3 nucleotide sequence: TGTGCCAGCAGCTTCTTCGACAGGGTTGGGAATTCACCCCTCCACTTT. It specifies CASSFFDRVGNSPLHF.

This clone has a single count. The CDR3, as DNA: TGTGCCAGCAGTGACGACGTCAGGGCAGGAAACACCATATATTTT. It is translated as CASSDDVRAGNTIYF. The chain recombines TRBV25-1 with TRBJ1-3; tentatively, D is TRBD1 (5 bases). Germline V gives CDR1 MGHDK, CDR2 SYGVNS. The germline V and J ends were trimmed by 3 bases and 4 bases, with 13 bases remaining between them. The CDR3 totals 15 residues.

The V gene is TRBV6-6, the J gene TRBJ1-1, with a possible D match to TRBD1 (5 bases). Germline values: CDR1 MNHNY, CDR2 SVGAGI (reference sequence). This CDR3 region has 14 residues. V was trimmed by 4 bases and J by 5 bases, leaving 14 bases between them. CDR3 nucleotide sequence: TGTGCCAGCAGTTCCCCCGGGGGTGGGACTGAAGCTTTCTTT. This sequence encodes CASSSPGGGTEAFF.

The V gene is TRBV7-6, the J gene TRBJ1-4; D not resolved. V was pared by 1 base and J by 5 bases, with 8 bases between. The CDR3 length is 14 residues. Germline V lookup: CDR1 SGHVS, CDR2 FNYEAQ. CDR3 DNA: TGTGCCAGCAGCTTAGACGGACCCAATGAAAAACTGTTTTTT. Residues: CASSLDGPNEKLFF. The full variable domain, with the rest looked up from reference TRBV7-6 and TRBJ1-4, is GAGVSQSPRYKVTKRGQDVALRCDPISGHVSLYWYRQALGQGPEFLTYFNYEAQQDKSGLPNDRFSAERPEGSISTLTIQRTEQRDSAMYRCASSLDGPNEKLFFGSGTQLSVL.

The chain is built from TRBV2 and TRBJ2-1, with TRBD1 matching 7 bases. The CDR3 runs 14 residues. Germline CDR1 SNHLY, CDR2 FYNNEI. V dropped 4 bases and J dropped 4; count of bases not matched to a gene: 4. The CDR3 sequence: CASSVETGYNEQFF. CDR3 nucleotide sequence: TGTGCCAGCAGTGTTGAGACAGGGTACAATGAGCAGTTCTTC.

This clone was seen a handful of times. V is TRBV7-2 and J is TRBJ1-3, with a weak D call TRBD1 (5 bases). This CDR3 is 18 amino acids long. CDR1 and CDR2 (germline): SGHTA, FQGNSA. V lost 2 bases and J 5 bases, leaving 22 bases between the germline ends. CDR3 nucleotides: TGTGCCAGCAGCTTAAGGAGCGCGTTGGGGCAGGCAAGAAACACCATATATTTT. Protein product: CASSLRSALGQARNTIYF.